A single T cell receptor (beta chain) is shown here with its context. CDR1 LNHDA and CDR2 SQIVND come from the germline V gene (reference sequence). The ends lost 8 bases at V and 2 bases at J; junction bases unmatched: 7. CDR3 length: 14 residues. The sample is drawn from a study of blood T cell dynamics during melanoma immunotherapy. The time point: week 3, after first cycle of checkpoint inhibitor. Sequenced by immunoSEQ multiplex PCR; TCRdb stores in-frame clones only, minus some. The repertoire has nearly 7,000 clones, approximately 84% of them found once; the top ten carry 33%. The sequencing used blood, collected from a patient treated with checkpoint blockade. The gene calls are TRBV19 and TRBJ2-3, with 7 bases fitting TRBD2. This clonotype originated in a human donor with melanoma. Some clones in this sample may be carry-over from other donors' samples. The CDR3 DNA reads as TGTGCCAGTGGGGAGGGAATTAACACAGATACGCAGTATTTT. Translation gives CASGEGINTDTQYF.